These 10 T cell receptor beta chains came from one sample sequenced in a study of hypomethylating agent response in myelodysplastic syndrome. Sequencing was performed with immunoSEQ multiplex PCR; in TCRdb, only in-frame clones are kept and a portion is missing. The table has 5,000 to 6,000 clones, 87% seen once. The source material was bone marrow, sampled before or after starting hypomethylating agent treatment for myelodysplastic syndrome (not recorded which). These receptors were collected from a human donor with myelodysplastic syndrome.

Written as DNA, the CDR3 is TGTGCCAGCAGCCCCCGACAGGTTAAGTACCAAGAGACCCAGTACTTC. Protein sequence: CASSPRQVKYQETQYF. The chain is built from TRBV7-9 and TRBJ2-5; tentatively, D is TRBD1 (6 bases). Trimming shortened V by 5 bases and J by 0 bases, and 16 bases separated the two germline ends. Germline V gene lookup returns CDR1 SEHNR and CDR2 FQNEAQ (reference sequence). The CDR3 runs to 16 residues.

The chain links TRBV18 to TRBJ1-5; 7 positions match TRBD1. Germline V lookup: CDR1 KGHSH, CDR2 LQKENI. The CDR3 is made up of 14 amino acids. The J segment lost 5 bases and the V segment lost 2 bases, leaving 3 bases of the junction unmatched. CDR3 sequence (DNA): TGTGCCAGCTCACCAACAGGGGACGATCAGCCCCAGCATTTT. Translation gives CASSPTGDDQPQHF. Full variable domain (rest looked up from reference TRBV18 and TRBJ1-5): NAGVMQNPRHLVRRRGQEARLRCSPMKGHSHVYWYRQLPEEGLKFMVYLQKENIIDESGMPKERFSAEFPKEGPSILRIQQVVRGDSAAYFCASSPTGDDQPQHFGDGTRLSIL.

This clone was recorded only once. The chain uses TRBV9 and TRBJ2-1; possibly TRBD2 for D (5 bases). The CDR3 has 13 amino acids. CDR1 is SGDLS and CDR2 is YYNGEE in the germline V gene. The V end was cut by 0 bases, the J end by 7 bases, with 8 bases between. CDR3 DNA: TGTGCCAGCAGCGTAGGTCGGGGAAATGAGCAGTTCTTC. It is translated as CASSVGRGNEQFF.

The chain combines TRBV19 with TRBJ2-5; TRBD1 matches 8 bases. The CDR3 contains 15 residues. Germline V gene data show CDR1 as LNHDA and CDR2 as SQIVND (reference sequence). V lost 6 bases to trimming and J lost 2 bases; unmatched junction nucleotides: 8. The CDR3 DNA follows: TGTGCCAGTAGCCCAGGGACAGGTACACAAGAGACCCAGTACTTC. It specifies CASSPGTGTQETQYF. The whole variable domain, filled in from reference TRBV19 and TRBJ2-5, reads DGGITQSPKYLFRKEGQNVTLSCEQNLNHDAMYWYRQDPGQGLRLIYYSQIVNDFQKGDIAEGYSVSREKKESFPLTVTSAQKNPTAFYLCASSPGTGTQETQYFGPGTRLLVL.

The genes are TRBV19 and TRBJ2-1; perhaps TRBD1 as D (6 bases). Trimming stripped 7 bases from V and 5 bases from J, with 15 bases between. This CDR3 is 14 amino acids long. From germline, CDR1 is LNHDA and CDR2 SQIVND (reference sequence). The CDR3 reads CASIPDQGHNEQFF. The DNA for the CDR3 is TGTGCCAGTATTCCAGACCAGGGGCACAATGAGCAGTTCTTC.

CDR3 nucleotide sequence: TGTGCCAGCAGTGTTGGGCGGGGGGGCCTAGGGGAGCTGTTTTTT. The encoded protein is CASSVGRGGLGELFF. The chain uses TRBV2 and TRBJ2-2; TRBD2 matches 9 bases. The germline gives CDR1 SNHLY, CDR2 FYNNEI. CDR3 length: 15 residues. J lost 8 bases, V lost 4 bases, and 8 bases had no gene match.

The V call is TRBV11-3, the J call TRBJ2-7, with no clear D. This CDR3 region has 13 residues. V lost 1 base to trimming and J lost 1 base, with 5 bases between them. The germline V gene has CDR1 SGHNT and CDR2 YENEEA. CDR3 nucleotides: TGTGCCAGCAGCTTAGGACCGTCCTACGAGCAGTACTTC. Protein sequence: CASSLGPSYEQYF.

V is TRBV2 and J is TRBJ2-7; TRBD1 agrees at 7 bases. There are 14 residues in the CDR3. The germline V gene encodes CDR1 SNHLY and CDR2 FYNNEI. The ends lost 4 bases at V and 4 bases at J; junction bases unmatched: 7. CDR3 DNA sequence: TGTGCCAGCAGTGCACAGGGGTCTTGGTACGAGCAGTACGTC. This gives the protein CASSAQGSWYEQYV.

The chain links TRBV30 to TRBJ2-3, with no clear D. This CDR3 is built from 13 residues. The V end lost 5 bases, the J end lost 10 bases, and 19 bases lay between the germline ends. In germline, CDR1 is GTSNPN, CDR2 SVGIG (reference sequence). In DNA, the CDR3 is TGTGCCTGGGCCATCGGACGTACTTATCCGCAGTATTTT. Encoded protein: CAWAIGRTYPQYF.

The genes are TRBV6-5 and TRBJ2-5; D unclear. The V end was cut by 0 bases, the J end by 10 bases, with 6 bases between. CDR3 length equals 11 residues. Germline-derived CDR1 and CDR2 are MNHEY and SVGAGI. The CDR3 sequence is CASSYSKFQYF. CDR3 sequence (DNA): TGTGCCAGCAGTTACTCGAAATTCCAGTACTTC.